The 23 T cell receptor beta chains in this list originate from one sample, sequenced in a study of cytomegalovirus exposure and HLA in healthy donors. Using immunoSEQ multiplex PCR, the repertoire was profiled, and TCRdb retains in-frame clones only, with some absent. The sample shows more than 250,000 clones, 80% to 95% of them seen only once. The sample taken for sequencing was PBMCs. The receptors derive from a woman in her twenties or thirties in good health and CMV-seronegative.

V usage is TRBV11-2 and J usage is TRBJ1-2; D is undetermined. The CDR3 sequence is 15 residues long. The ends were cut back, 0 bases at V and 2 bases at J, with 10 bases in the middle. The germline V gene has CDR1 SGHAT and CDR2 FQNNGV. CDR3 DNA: TGTGCCAGCAGCTTAGAGTTAGGGCAGAACTATGGCTACACCTTC. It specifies CASSLELGQNYGYTF.

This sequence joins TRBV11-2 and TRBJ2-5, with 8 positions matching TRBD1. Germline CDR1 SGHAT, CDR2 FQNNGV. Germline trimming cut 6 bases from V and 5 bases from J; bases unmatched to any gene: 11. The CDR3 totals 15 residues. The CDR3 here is CASSRTGGVGETQYF. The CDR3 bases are TGTGCCAGCAGTCGCACAGGGGGAGTAGGGGAGACCCAGTACTTC. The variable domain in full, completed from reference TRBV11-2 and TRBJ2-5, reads EAGVAQSPRYKIIEKRQSVAFWCNPISGHATLYWYQQILGQGPKLLIQFQNNGVVDDSQLPKDRFSAERLKGVDSTLKIQPAKLEDSAVYLCASSRTGGVGETQYFGPGTRLLVL.

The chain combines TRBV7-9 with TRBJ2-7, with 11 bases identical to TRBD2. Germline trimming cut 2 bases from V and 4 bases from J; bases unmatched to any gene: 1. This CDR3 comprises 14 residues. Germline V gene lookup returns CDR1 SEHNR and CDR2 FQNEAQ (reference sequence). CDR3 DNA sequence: TGTGCCAGCAGCTTACTAGCGGGAGGTTACGAGCAGTACTTC. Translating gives CASSLLAGGYEQYF.

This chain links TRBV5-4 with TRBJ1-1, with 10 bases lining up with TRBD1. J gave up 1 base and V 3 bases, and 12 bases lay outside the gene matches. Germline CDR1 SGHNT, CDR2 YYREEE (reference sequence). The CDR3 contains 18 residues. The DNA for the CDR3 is TGTGCCAGCAGCTCGACAGGGGGCTTGGCGAAAGGGAACACTGAAGCTTTCTTT. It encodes CASSSTGGLAKGNTEAFF.

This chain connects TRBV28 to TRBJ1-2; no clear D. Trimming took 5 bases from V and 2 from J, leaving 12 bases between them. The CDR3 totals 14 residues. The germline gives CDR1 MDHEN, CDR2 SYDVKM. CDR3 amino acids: CASSTLQTNYGYTF. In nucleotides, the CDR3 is TGTGCCAGCAGTACTCTCCAGACGAACTATGGCTACACCTTC.

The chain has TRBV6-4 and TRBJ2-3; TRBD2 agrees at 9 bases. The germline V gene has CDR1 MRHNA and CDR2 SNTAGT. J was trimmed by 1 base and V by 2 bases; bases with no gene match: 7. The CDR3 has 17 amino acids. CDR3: CASSDGAGGPGTDTQYF. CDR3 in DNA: TGTGCCAGCAGTGACGGGGCGGGAGGGCCAGGCACAGATACGCAGTATTTT.

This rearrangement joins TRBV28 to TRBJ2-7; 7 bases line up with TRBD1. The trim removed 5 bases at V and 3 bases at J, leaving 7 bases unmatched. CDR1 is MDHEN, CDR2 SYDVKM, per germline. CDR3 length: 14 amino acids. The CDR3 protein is CASSTTGAGYEQYF. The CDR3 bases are TGTGCCAGCAGTACCACAGGGGCTGGCTACGAGCAGTACTTC.

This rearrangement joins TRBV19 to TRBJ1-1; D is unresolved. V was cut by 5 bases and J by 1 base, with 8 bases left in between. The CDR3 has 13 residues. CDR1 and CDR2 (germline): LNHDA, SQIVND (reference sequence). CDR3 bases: TGTGCCAGTAGTCTGAGTTGGAACACTGAAGCTTTCTTT. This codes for CASSLSWNTEAFF. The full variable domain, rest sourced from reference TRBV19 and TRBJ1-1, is DGGITQSPKYLFRKEGQNVTLSCEQNLNHDAMYWYRQDPGQGLRLIYYSQIVNDFQKGDIAEGYSVSREKKESFPLTVTSAQKNPTAFYLCASSLSWNTEAFFGQGTRLTVV.

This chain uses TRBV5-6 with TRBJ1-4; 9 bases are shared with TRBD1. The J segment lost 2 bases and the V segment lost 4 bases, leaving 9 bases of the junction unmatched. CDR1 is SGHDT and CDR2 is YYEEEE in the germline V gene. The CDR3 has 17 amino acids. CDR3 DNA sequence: TGTGCCAGCAGCCTAAAGGGACAGGGTTTGACTAATGAAAAACTGTTTTTT. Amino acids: CASSLKGQGLTNEKLFF.

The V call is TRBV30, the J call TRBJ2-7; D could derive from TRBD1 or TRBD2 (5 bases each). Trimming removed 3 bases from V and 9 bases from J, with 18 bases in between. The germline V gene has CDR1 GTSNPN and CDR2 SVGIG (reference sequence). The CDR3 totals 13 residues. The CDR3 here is CAWSGTDPTRQYF. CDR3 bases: TGTGCCTGGAGCGGGACCGATCCTACGAGGCAGTACTTC.

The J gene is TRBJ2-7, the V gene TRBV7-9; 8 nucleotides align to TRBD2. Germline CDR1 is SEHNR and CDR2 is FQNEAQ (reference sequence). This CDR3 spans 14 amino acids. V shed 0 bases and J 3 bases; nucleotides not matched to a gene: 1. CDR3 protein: CASSLAAGGYEQYF. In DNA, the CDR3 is TGTGCCAGCAGCTTAGCGGCGGGAGGCTACGAGCAGTACTTC.

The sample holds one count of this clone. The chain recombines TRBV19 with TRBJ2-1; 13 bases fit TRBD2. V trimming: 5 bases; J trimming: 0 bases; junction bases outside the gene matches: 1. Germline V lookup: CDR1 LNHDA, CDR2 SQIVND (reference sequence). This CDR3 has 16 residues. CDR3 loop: CASSRTSGSSYNEQFF. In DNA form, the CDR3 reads TGTGCCAGTAGTCGGACTAGCGGGAGCTCCTACAATGAGCAGTTCTTC.

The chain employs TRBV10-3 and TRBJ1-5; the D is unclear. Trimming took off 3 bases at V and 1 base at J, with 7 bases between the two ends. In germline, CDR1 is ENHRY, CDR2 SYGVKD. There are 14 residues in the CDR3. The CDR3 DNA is TGTGCCATCAGTGACGGCCAAAGCAATCAGCCCCAGCATTTT. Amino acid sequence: CAISDGQSNQPQHF.

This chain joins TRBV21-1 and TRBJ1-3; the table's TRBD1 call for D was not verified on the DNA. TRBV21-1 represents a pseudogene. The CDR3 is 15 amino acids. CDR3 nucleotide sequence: TGTGCCAGCAGCAAAATGGCCAAACCTGGAAACACCATATATTTT. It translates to CASSKMAKPGNTIYF.

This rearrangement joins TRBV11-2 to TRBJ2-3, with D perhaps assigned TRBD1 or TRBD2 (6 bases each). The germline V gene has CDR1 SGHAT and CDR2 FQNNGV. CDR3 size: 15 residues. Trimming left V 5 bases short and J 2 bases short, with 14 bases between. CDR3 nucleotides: TGTGCCAGCAGCAAAAGAGGGGGGAACACAGATACGCAGTATTTT. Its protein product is CASSKRGGNTDTQYF.

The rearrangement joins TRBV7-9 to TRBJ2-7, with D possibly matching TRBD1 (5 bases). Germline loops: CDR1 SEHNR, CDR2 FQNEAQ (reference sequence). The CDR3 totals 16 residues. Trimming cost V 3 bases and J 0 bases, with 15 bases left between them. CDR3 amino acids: CASSFPGNPTSYEQYF. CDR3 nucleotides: TGTGCCAGCAGCTTTCCAGGGAACCCGACCTCCTACGAGCAGTACTTC.

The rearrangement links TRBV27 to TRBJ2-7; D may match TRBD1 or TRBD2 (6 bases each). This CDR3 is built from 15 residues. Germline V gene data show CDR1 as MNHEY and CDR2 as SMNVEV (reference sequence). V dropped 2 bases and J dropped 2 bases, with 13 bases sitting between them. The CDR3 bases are TGTGCCAGCAGTTTAGAGGGGGGCTCTACCTACGAGCAGTACTTC. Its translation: CASSLEGGSTYEQYF.

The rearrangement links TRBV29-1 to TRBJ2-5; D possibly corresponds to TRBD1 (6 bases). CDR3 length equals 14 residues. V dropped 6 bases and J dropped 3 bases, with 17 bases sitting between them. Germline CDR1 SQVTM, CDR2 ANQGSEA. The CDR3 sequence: CSVETGQTEETQYF. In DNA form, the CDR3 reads TGCAGCGTGGAAACCGGACAGACAGAAGAGACCCAGTACTTC.

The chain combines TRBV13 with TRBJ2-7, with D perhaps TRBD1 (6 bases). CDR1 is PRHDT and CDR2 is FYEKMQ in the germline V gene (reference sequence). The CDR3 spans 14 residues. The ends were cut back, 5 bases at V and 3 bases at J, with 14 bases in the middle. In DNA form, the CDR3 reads TGTGCCAGCAGCCTCCAGGACAGCGACTACGAGCAGTACTTC. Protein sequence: CASSLQDSDYEQYF.

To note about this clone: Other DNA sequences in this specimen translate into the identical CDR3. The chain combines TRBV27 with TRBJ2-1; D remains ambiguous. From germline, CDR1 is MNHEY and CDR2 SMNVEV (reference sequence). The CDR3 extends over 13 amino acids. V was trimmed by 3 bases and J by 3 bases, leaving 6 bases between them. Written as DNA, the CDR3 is TGTGCCAGCAGTTTCGCAGTCTACAATGAGCAGTTCTTC. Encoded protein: CASSFAVYNEQFF.

The CDR3 is CASWLGGGELFF. CDR3 coding DNA: TGTGCCAGTTGGCTAGGCGGGGGGGAGCTGTTTTTT. The V and J genes are TRBV28 and TRBJ2-2; D perhaps matches TRBD2 (5 bases). The CDR3 spans 12 residues. Trimming shortened V by 9 bases and J by 8 bases, and 13 bases separated the two germline ends. CDR1 and CDR2 (germline): MDHEN, SYDVKM.

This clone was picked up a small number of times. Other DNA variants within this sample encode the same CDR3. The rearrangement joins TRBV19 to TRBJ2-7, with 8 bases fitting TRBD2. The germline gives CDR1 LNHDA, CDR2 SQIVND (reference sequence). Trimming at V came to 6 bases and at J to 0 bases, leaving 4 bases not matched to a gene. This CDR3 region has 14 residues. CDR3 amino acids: CASSSGTSSYEQYF. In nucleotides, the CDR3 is TGTGCCAGTAGCTCCGGGACTAGCTCCTACGAGCAGTACTTC.

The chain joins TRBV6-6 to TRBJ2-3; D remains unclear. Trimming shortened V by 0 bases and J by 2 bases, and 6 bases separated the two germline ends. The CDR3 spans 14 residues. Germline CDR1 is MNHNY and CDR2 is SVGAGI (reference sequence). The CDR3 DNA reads TGTGCCAGCAGTTACTCCGGCACCACAGATACGCAGTATTTT. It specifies CASSYSGTTDTQYF.